The 2 T cell receptor beta chains presented below share a single source sample, sequenced in a study of identical twins. TCRdb fed the 5' RACE reads into MiXCR, producing one record per CDR3 protein. The sample lists under 300,000 distinct CDR3 sequences, about 12% occurring once. Another study also made use of these data, one on yellow fever vaccine responses in identical twins.

Specimen: memory (CD45RO+) T cells sorted from blood. These receptors were obtained from a woman aged 18 to 35 in good health.

V and J are TRBV5-1 and TRBJ2-7, with 9 bases lining up with TRBD1. The V segment lost 4 bases and the J segment 4 bases; nucleotides outside the gene matches: 6. Per germline, CDR1 SGHRS and CDR2 YFSETQ. The CDR3 runs to 14 residues. The CDR3 loop is CASSEQGAGYEQYF. The DNA for the CDR3 is TGCGCCAGCAGCGAACAGGGGGCTGGTTACGAGCAGTACTTC.

V gene TRBV3-1 combines with J gene TRBJ2-7; D ambiguous. V lost 4 bases, J lost 2 bases, and 12 bases lay in between. From germline, CDR1 is LGHDT and CDR2 YNNKEL (reference sequence). The CDR3 extends over 14 amino acids. CDR3 loop: CASSPGQAAYEQYF. The DNA for the CDR3 is TGTGCCAGCAGCCCAGGTCAGGCTGCCTACGAGCAGTACTTC.